The 16 T cell receptor beta chains below were found in one sample sequenced in a study of blood T cell repertoires in COVID-19. Using immunoSEQ multiplex PCR, the repertoire was profiled, and TCRdb retains in-frame clones only, with some absent. The repertoire holds tens of thousands of clones, with about 96% as singletons. Sequencing input: peripheral blood. These receptor sequences come from a human donor with active COVID-19. The donor label of this sample is uncertain.

The chain employs TRBV18 and TRBJ2-1; the D is unclear. V was cut by 0 bases and J by 2 bases, with 14 bases left in between. Germline CDR1 KGHSH, CDR2 LQKENI. The CDR3 runs 17 residues. CDR3: CASSPPTPRITYNEQFF. The DNA for the CDR3 is TGTGCCAGCTCACCACCGACTCCCCGGATAACCTACAATGAGCAGTTCTTC.

J is TRBJ2-3 and V is TRBV7-2, with 9 positions matching TRBD2. Trimming cost V 5 bases and J 6 bases; bases outside gene matches: 6. This CDR3 spans 14 amino acids. CDR1 is SGHTA and CDR2 is FQGNSA in the germline V gene. The CDR3 sequence is CASSMAGGPDTQYF. The CDR3 nucleotides are TGTGCCAGCAGCATGGCGGGGGGGCCCGATACGCAGTATTTT.

This chain connects TRBV7-2 to TRBJ2-7, with 9 nucleotides matching TRBD1. Germline V gene data show CDR1 as SGHTA and CDR2 as FQGNSA. The length of the CDR3 is 14 residues. With 5 bases clipped from V and 3 bases from J, the junction kept 5 bases outside the gene matches. The CDR3 spells CASSQGQGNYEQYF. The CDR3 DNA follows: TGTGCCAGCAGCCAGGGACAGGGAAACTACGAGCAGTACTTC.

This clone was counted a single time. The CDR3 reads CASSLQGTNTEAFF. CDR3 nucleotides: TGTGCCAGCAGTTTACAGGGTACGAACACTGAAGCTTTCTTT. V is TRBV5-4 and J is TRBJ1-1; D might be TRBD1 (6 bases). Germline CDR1 and CDR2: SGHNT and YYREEE (reference sequence). This CDR3 is 14 amino acids long. Trimming stripped 5 bases from V and 1 base from J, with 12 bases between. The full variable domain, rest sourced from reference TRBV5-4 and TRBJ1-1, is ETGVTQSPTHLIKTRGQQVTLRCSSQSGHNTVSWYQQALGQGPQFIFQYYREEENGRGNFPPRFSGLQFPNYSSELNVNALELDDSALYLCASSLQGTNTEAFFGQGTRLTVV.

This clone was detected only a few times. This chain uses TRBV11-3 with TRBJ2-7; 12 nucleotides agree with TRBD1. From germline, CDR1 is SGHNT and CDR2 YENEEA. After removal of 5 bases from V and 3 bases from J, the junction contained 8 bases not matched to a gene. This CDR3 is 16 amino acids long. CDR3 loop: CASSLGTGGDVYEQYF. The CDR3 DNA sequence: TGTGCCAGCAGCCTGGGGACAGGGGGCGATGTCTACGAGCAGTACTTC.

The chain links TRBV6-5 to TRBJ2-1; D gene uncertain. V was trimmed by 8 bases and J by 11 bases, leaving 13 bases between them. This CDR3 is built from 11 residues. Germline V gene lookup returns CDR1 MNHEY and CDR2 SVGAGI. This CDR3 is CASESESQQFF. The CDR3 DNA reads as TGTGCCAGCGAAAGTGAGTCCCAGCAGTTCTTC.

V is TRBV5-6 and J is TRBJ1-3; 7 bases match TRBD1. The V gene end was trimmed by 0 bases and the J gene end by 6 bases; junction bases not matched to a gene: 3. The CDR3 covers 14 residues. Germline CDR1 is SGHDT and CDR2 is YYEEEE. Here the CDR3 reads CASSLGQGVNTIYF. In DNA, the CDR3 is TGTGCCAGCAGCTTGGGACAGGGTGTAAACACCATATATTTT.

The CDR3 nucleotides read TGTGCCAGCAGTCAGGGGGCAACAGATACGCAGTATTTT. Encoded protein: CASSQGATDTQYF. The V and J genes are TRBV6-4 and TRBJ2-3; 8 bases line up with TRBD1. The J segment lost 3 bases and the V segment lost 5 bases, leaving 1 base of the junction unmatched. CDR3 length: 13 residues. From germline, CDR1 is MRHNA and CDR2 SNTAGT.

The CDR3: CATSRDSRGRSDTQYF. The CDR3, as DNA: TGTGCCACCAGCAGAGATAGCAGGGGGCGATCAGATACGCAGTATTTT. The chain couples TRBV15 to TRBJ2-3; 8 bases are shared with TRBD1. From germline, CDR1 is LNHNV and CDR2 YYDKDF (reference sequence). V was pared by 0 bases and J by 4 bases, with 6 bases of the junction left unmatched. This CDR3 is 16 amino acids long.

The chain carries TRBV6-6 and TRBJ1-5; 9 positions agree with TRBD1. This CDR3 spans 15 amino acids. The V gene's germline CDR1 is MNHNY and CDR2 SVGAGI (reference sequence). V lost 6 bases to trimming and J lost 0 bases; unmatched junction nucleotides: 3. The CDR3 DNA sequence: TGTGCCAGCAGAGGACAGGGGATTAGCAATCAGCCCCAGCATTTT. This codes for CASRGQGISNQPQHF.

This clone was counted a few times. The chain has TRBV4-1 and TRBJ2-7; D unclear. V lost 1 base and J lost 3, with 7 bases in between. The CDR3 has 13 amino acids. Germline V CDR1 and CDR2: MGHRA, YSYEKL. CDR3 loop: CASSQVGGYEQYF. DNA for the CDR3: TGCGCCAGCAGCCAAGTTGGCGGCTACGAGCAGTACTTC.

The V call is TRBV19, the J call TRBJ1-5, with a weak D call TRBD1 (5 bases). Per the germline V gene, CDR1 is LNHDA and CDR2 is SQIVND (reference sequence). The CDR3 loop spans 13 amino acids. V gave up 8 bases and J gave up 3 bases, with 11 bases separating them. The CDR3 nucleotides read TGTGCCAGTGGAGGGGTTAACAATCAGCCCCAGCATTTT. Encoded protein: CASGGVNNQPQHF.

This chain links TRBV9 with TRBJ1-1; TRBD1 might be the D (5 bases). Per the germline V gene, CDR1 is SGDLS and CDR2 is YYNGEE. V lost 5 bases and J lost 3, with 14 bases in between. This CDR3 is 14 amino acids long. CDR3 bases: TGTGCCAGCAGTCGCGGGGGTCTTGACACTGAAGCTTTCTTT. Translation: CASSRGGLDTEAFF.

The chain uses TRBV28 and TRBJ2-3; the D is unclear. Germline CDR1 is MDHEN and CDR2 is SYDVKM. The CDR3 is made up of 13 amino acids. V was trimmed by 8 bases and J by 4 bases, leaving 13 bases between them. DNA of the CDR3: TGTGCCAGCCGGAGACCCGCCGCAGATACGCAGTATTTT. It specifies CASRRPAADTQYF. The full variable domain, with the rest looked up from reference TRBV28 and TRBJ2-3, is DVKVTQSSRYLVKRTGEKVFLECVQDMDHENMFWYRQDPGLGLRLIYFSYDVKMKEKGDIPEGYSVSREKKERFSLILESASTNQTSMYLCASRRPAADTQYFGPGTRLTVL.

CDR3 nucleotides: TGCAGTGCTAGTACAGGGGGCCGTGGAAACACCATATATTTT. Translation: CSASTGGRGNTIYF. V usage is TRBV20-1 and J usage is TRBJ1-3, with 9 bases that match TRBD1. Germline assignment: CDR1 DFQATT and CDR2 SNEGSKA (reference sequence). V trimming: 3 bases; J trimming: 3 bases; junction bases outside the gene matches: 3. CDR3 length equals 14 residues.

The gene calls are TRBV7-2 and TRBJ2-7; D not certain. The CDR3 is 14 amino acids. V dropped 4 bases and J dropped 2 bases, with 12 bases sitting between them. Germline-derived CDR1 and CDR2 are SGHTA and FQGNSA. DNA for the CDR3: TGTGCCAGCAGCTATTATAGCACAACCTACGAGCAGTACTTC. It yields the protein CASSYYSTTYEQYF.